One and the same sample provided the 9 T cell receptor beta chains below, sequenced in a study of T-cell memory formation after mild COVID-19. MiXCR was run by TCRdb on the 5' RACE reads, yielding one entry per CDR3 protein. The table shows 200,000 to 300,000 distinct CDR3 sequences, with more than 8% occurring only once. The source material was PBMCs or a T cell subset sorted from them (not recorded which). The receptors here all came from a man between 18 and 35 years old who had mild COVID-19 (a few samples of this study predate the infection). Cell type and time point are not known.

The CDR3 here is CASSRQGGSYNEQFF. The CDR3 bases are TGTGCCAGCAGTCGACAGGGGGGCTCCTACAATGAGCAGTTCTTC. The genes are TRBV27 and TRBJ2-1; 9 bases agree with TRBD1. The germline V gene has CDR1 MNHEY and CDR2 SMNVEV (reference sequence). J lost 0 bases, V lost 5 bases, and 2 bases had no gene match. This CDR3 spans 15 amino acids.

The chain combines TRBV18 with TRBJ1-2; D might be TRBD1 (5 bases). This CDR3 is 14 amino acids long. Germline assignment: CDR1 KGHSH and CDR2 LQKENI. V gave up 1 base and J gave up 6 bases, with 12 bases separating them. The DNA of the CDR3 is TGTGCCAGCTCACCACTATTAGGGGACCATGGCTACACCTTC. Translating gives CASSPLLGDHGYTF.

About this clonotype: With a much larger clone just one base away, this may be a read error. The gene calls are TRBV7-2 and TRBJ2-3; no clear D. V shed 1 base and J shed 2 bases, with 4 bases lying between them. CDR1 SGHTA and CDR2 FQGNSA come from the germline V gene. CDR3 length: 13 residues. The CDR3 reads CASSLVFTDTQYF. CDR3 nucleotide sequence: TGTGCCAGCAGCTTAGTCTTCACAGATACGCAGTATTTT.

The sample holds a few counts of this clonotype. The rearrangement joins TRBV6-2 or TRBV6-3 to TRBJ2-3; D ambiguous. With 8 bases removed from V and 0 bases from J, the gap between germline ends came to 9 bases. The CDR3 has 13 residues. Germline V CDR1 and CDR2: MNHEY, SVGEGT. This CDR3 is CASRHTSTDTQYF. DNA of the CDR3: TGTGCCAGCCGCCACACCAGCACAGATACGCAGTATTTT.

This clonotype was picked up many times. The V gene is TRBV27, the J gene TRBJ2-1, with D hard to call. V was trimmed by 1 base and J by 0 bases, leaving 7 bases between them. The CDR3 covers 15 residues. Germline V CDR1 and CDR2: MNHEY, SMNVEV (reference sequence). The CDR3: CASSLLESSYNEQFF. CDR3 bases: TGTGCCAGCAGTTTATTGGAAAGCTCCTACAATGAGCAGTTCTTC.

In its sample, this clonotype was seen a few times. The V gene is TRBV7-9, the J gene TRBJ1-1; 10 bases match TRBD1. Trimming took 5 bases from V and 7 from J; bases not matched to a gene: 10. The CDR3 has 15 residues. Germline lookup yields CDR1 SEHNR and CDR2 FQNEAQ (reference sequence). The CDR3 region has the DNA TGTGCCAGCAGCCTCCTAGGGACAGGGGATAGTGAAGCTTTCTTT. It codes for CASSLLGTGDSEAFF.

This chain joins TRBV6-5 and TRBJ2-2; TRBD2 might be the D (5 bases). CDR3 length: 15 amino acids. The germline V gene encodes CDR1 MNHEY and CDR2 SVGAGI. V was clipped by 7 bases and J by 8 bases, with 20 bases between them. This CDR3 is CASTFSVLVTGELFF. For the CDR3, the DNA is TGTGCCAGCACCTTTAGTGTACTAGTCACAGGGGAGCTGTTTTTT.

There are a few counts of this clonotype. This rearrangement joins TRBV27 to TRBJ2-1; tentatively, D is TRBD1 (6 bases). The CDR3 loop spans 16 amino acids. Germline V gene data show CDR1 as MNHEY and CDR2 as SMNVEV (reference sequence). V shed 5 bases and J shed 8 bases, with 22 bases lying between them. CDR3 amino acids: CASSPREQGRIYEQFF. The CDR3 DNA is TGTGCCAGCAGTCCTAGAGAGCAGGGGCGGATCTATGAGCAGTTCTTC.

CDR3 residues: CSAPLSRGRPWGWETQYF. Written as DNA, the CDR3 is TGCAGTGCCCCTCTCTCCCGGGGCCGTCCCTGGGGTTGGGAGACCCAGTACTTC. This chain connects TRBV20-1 to TRBJ2-5, with D tentatively TRBD1 or TRBD2 (5 bases each). The V gene lost 6 bases and the J gene lost 5 bases, with 31 bases spanning the gap. The CDR3 covers 18 residues. Germline V gene lookup returns CDR1 DFQATT and CDR2 SNEGSKA (reference sequence).